This TCR beta chain is from a study of T-cell reconstitution after alpha-beta-depleted transplantation in children (dated by TCRdb to 2016 to 2017). In terms of the full investigation: Using TCR repertoire profiling, the study followed T-cell immune reconstitution in a quantitative way in children after TCRalphabeta/CD19-depleted allogeneic hematopoietic cell transplantation.

The CDR3 measures 16 amino acids from cysteine to phenylalanine. The retained sequence is limited to the CDR3, 48 bases, with the frame set at the first base. From V the trimming removes 5 bases and from J it removes 3 bases, while the gene matches leave 8 bases of the junction unaccounted for. According to the germline V gene (reference sequence), CDR1 reads SEHNR and CDR2 reads FQNEAQ. This clonotype was observed at least ten times. The antigen it binds to is not known. No quality values exist for individual bases; no much larger clone is one base distant. The library came from PCR. Instrument used: Illumina HiSeq 2500. TCR library preparation used molecular barcoding, with unique molecular identifiers applied to normalize quantification of the TCRbeta repertoire. Using fastp at Q25 and MiXCR, TCRdb reprocessed the public reads and kept productive beta chains. Each CDR3 protein appears once, grouped with its most common genes and DNA. The sample table holds 230,000 or so distinct CDR3 sequences, of which more than 10% were seen once. 2% to 3% of the sample goes to the ten largest clones.

This TCR derives from a human donor who donated a stem cell graft to a child with acute lymphoblastic leukemia. The chain was built from TRBV7-9 and TRBJ1-1; the junction holds 11 bases that match TRBD1. Sequencing used PBMCs from the stem cell graft donor, obtained from the stem cell graft. CDR3 protein: CASSRTGGAYYTEAFF. The sequenced DNA is TGTGCCAGCAGCAGGACAGGGGGCGCGTACTACACTGAAGCTTTCTTT.